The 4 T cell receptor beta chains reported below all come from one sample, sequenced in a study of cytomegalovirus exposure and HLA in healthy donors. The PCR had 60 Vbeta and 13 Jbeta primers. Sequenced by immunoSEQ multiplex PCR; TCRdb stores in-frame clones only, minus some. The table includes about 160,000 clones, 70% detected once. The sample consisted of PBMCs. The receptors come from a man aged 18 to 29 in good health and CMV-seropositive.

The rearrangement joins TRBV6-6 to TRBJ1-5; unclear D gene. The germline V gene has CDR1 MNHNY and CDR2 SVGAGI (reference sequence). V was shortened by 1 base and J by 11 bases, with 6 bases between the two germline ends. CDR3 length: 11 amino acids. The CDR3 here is CASSYYEAQHF. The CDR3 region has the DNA TGTGCCAGCAGTTACTACGAGGCCCAGCATTTT.

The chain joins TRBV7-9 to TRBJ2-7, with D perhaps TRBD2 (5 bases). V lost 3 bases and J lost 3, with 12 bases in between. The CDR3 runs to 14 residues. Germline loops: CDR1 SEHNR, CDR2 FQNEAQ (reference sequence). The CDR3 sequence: CASSLVGDGYEQYV. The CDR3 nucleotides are TGTGCCAGCAGCTTGGTGGGAGACGGCTACGAGCAGTACGTC.

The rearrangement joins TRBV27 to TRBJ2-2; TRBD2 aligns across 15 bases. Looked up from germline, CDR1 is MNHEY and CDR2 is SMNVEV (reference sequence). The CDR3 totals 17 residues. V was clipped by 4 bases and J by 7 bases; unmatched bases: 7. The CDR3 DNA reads TGTGCCAGCAGTTGGACTAGCGGGAGGGCTGGGATCGGGGAGCTGTTTTTT. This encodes CASSWTSGRAGIGELFF.

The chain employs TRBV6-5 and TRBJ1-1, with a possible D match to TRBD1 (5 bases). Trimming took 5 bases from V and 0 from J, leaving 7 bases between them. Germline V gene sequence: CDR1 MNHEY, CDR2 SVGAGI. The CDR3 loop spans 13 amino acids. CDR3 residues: CASSQGMNTEAFF. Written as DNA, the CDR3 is TGTGCCAGCAGTCAGGGAATGAACACTGAAGCTTTCTTT.